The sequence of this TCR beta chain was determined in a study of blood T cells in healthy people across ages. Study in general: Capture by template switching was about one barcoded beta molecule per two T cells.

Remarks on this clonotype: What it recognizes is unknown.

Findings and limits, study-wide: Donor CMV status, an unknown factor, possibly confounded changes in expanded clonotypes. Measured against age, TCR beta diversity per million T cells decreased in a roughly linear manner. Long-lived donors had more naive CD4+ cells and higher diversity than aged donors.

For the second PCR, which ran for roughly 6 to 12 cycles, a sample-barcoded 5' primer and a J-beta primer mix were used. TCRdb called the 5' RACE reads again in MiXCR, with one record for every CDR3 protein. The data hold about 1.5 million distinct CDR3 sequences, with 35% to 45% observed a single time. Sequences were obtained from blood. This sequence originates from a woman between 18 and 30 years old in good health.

The CDR3 protein is CSALRTVMETQYF. CDR3 DNA: TGCAGTGCTCTCCGGACAGTCATGGAGACCCAGTACTTC. The chain uses TRBV20-1 and TRBJ2-7; possible D gene TRBD1, 6 bases. The closer fit of TRBJ2-5 to the DNA end suggests the J call may be wrong. The CDR3 is made up of 13 amino acids. CDR1 is DFQATT, CDR2 SNEGSKA, per germline (reference sequence).